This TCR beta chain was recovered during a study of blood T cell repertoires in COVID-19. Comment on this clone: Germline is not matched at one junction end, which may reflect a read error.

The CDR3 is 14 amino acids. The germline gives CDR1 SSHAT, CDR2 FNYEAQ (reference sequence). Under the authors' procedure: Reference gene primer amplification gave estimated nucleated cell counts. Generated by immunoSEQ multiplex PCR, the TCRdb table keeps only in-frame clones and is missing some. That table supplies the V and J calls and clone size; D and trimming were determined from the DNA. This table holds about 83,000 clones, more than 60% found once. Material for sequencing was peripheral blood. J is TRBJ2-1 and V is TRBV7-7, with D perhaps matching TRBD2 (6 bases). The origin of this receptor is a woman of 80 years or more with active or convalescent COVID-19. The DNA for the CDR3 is TGTGCTAGCAGCGCCGGGACTGGCTCCAATGAGCAGTTCTTC. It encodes CASSAGTGSNEQFF.